These 19 T cell receptor beta chains were all obtained from the same sample, sequenced in a study of blood T cell repertoires in COVID-19 (TCRdb year 2020). Library generation was performed with the immunoSEQ multiplex PCR assay. The clones in this table, taken by TCRdb from immuneACCESS, are in-frame only. Not every clone is retained; where verified, under half of the shortfall comes from an unresolved V gene, and the cause of the rest is unknown. For this sample the table gives hundreds of thousands of clones, of which 90% to 95% were detected only once. Around 3.5% of the sample goes to the ten largest clones. Input material: peripheral blood. Receptors were obtained from a young woman who had recovered from COVID-19.

This chain joins TRBV5-8 and TRBJ2-1, with D tentatively TRBD2 (5 bases). Trimming pared 2 bases from V and 5 bases from J, leaving 17 bases between. The CDR3 loop spans 16 amino acids. Germline V gene lookup returns CDR1 SGHTS and CDR2 YDEGEE. CDR3 nucleotides: TGTGCCAGCAGCTTTATCATGGGAGTTTCTCACAATGAGCAGTTCTTC. Translating it yields CASSFIMGVSHNEQFF.

The chain is built from TRBV27 and TRBJ2-5, with TRBD2 matching 7 bases. The CDR3 sequence is 16 residues long. V gave up 3 bases and J gave up 5 bases; unmatched junction bases: 12. The germline CDR1 and CDR2 sequences are MNHEY and SMNVEV (reference sequence). CDR3 DNA sequence: TGTGCCAGCAGTTTGAATAGCGGGCCGCAAACGGAGACCCAGTACTTC. Residues: CASSLNSGPQTETQYF.

This clone was seen a handful of times. V is TRBV18 and J is TRBJ1-5, with 7 nucleotides matching TRBD1. CDR1 and CDR2 from the germline V gene are KGHSH and LQKENI. The V gene end was trimmed by 1 base and the J gene end by 0 bases; junction bases not matched to a gene: 3. The length of the CDR3 is 16 residues. CDR3 bases: TGTGCCAGCTCACCACAAACAGGGGATAGCAATCAGCCCCAGCATTTT. Protein product: CASSPQTGDSNQPQHF.

This chain connects TRBV6-2 or TRBV6-3 to TRBJ2-1; the D is unclear. Trimming shortened V by 5 bases and J by 2 bases, and 10 bases separated the two germline ends. The V gene's germline CDR1 is MNHEY and CDR2 SVGEGT. The CDR3 totals 14 residues. The CDR3 DNA is TGTGCCAGCAGTACGTCCACACCCTACAATGAGCAGTTCTTC. This sequence encodes CASSTSTPYNEQFF.

CDR3 nucleotides: TGCGCCAGCAGCCGGGCGGACAGGGTTAGCACAGATACGCAGTATTTT. Its translation is CASSRADRVSTDTQYF. The rearrangement uses TRBV4-3 and TRBJ2-3, with TRBD1 identical over 8 bases. The CDR3 has 16 residues. V was pared by 4 bases and J by 0 bases, with 6 bases of the junction left unmatched. Germline lookup yields CDR1 LGHNA and CDR2 YSLEER.

The chain couples TRBV7-9 to TRBJ2-2; TRBD2 might be the D (5 bases). Trimming pared 3 bases from V and 3 bases from J, leaving 11 bases between. The length of the CDR3 is 15 residues. In germline, CDR1 is SEHNR, CDR2 FQNEAQ (reference sequence). CDR3 in DNA: TGTGCCAGCAGCTTGCGGACGGACTACACCGGGGAGCTGTTTTTT. It codes for CASSLRTDYTGELFF.

The chain has TRBV24-1 and TRBJ2-3; TRBD2 agrees at 13 bases. Germline CDR1 KGHDR, CDR2 SFDVKD. The length of the CDR3 is 15 residues. V trimming: 6 bases; J trimming: 6 bases; junction bases outside the gene matches: 5. CDR3 amino acids: CATSRTSGGVDTQYF. The DNA of the CDR3 is TGTGCCACCAGTAGGACTAGCGGGGGAGTTGATACGCAGTATTTT.

CDR3 nucleotides: TGTGCCAGCAGTTACTCTCCAATGAACACTGAAGCTTTCTTT. It specifies CASSYSPMNTEAFF. The rearrangement joins TRBV6-2 or TRBV6-3 to TRBJ1-1; D uncertain. This CDR3 has 14 amino acids. Trimming took off 0 bases at V and 0 bases at J, with 5 bases between the two ends. The germline V gene has CDR1 MNHEY and CDR2 SVGEGT.

The rearrangement links TRBV5-1 to TRBJ2-1; maybe TRBD2 (5 bases). Per the germline V gene, CDR1 is SGHRS and CDR2 is YFSETQ. CDR3 length: 13 amino acids. Between the trimmed V and J ends, which lost 1 base and 5 bases, there was a span of 7 bases. The CDR3 DNA reads TGCGCCAGCAGCTTGATAGCGAACAATGAGCAGTTCTTC. Translation gives CASSLIANNEQFF.

The chain carries TRBV6-5 and TRBJ1-4; 7 positions agree with TRBD1. The CDR3 sequence is 14 residues long. The V segment lost 6 bases and the J segment 7 bases; nucleotides outside the gene matches: 8. Germline V gene lookup returns CDR1 MNHEY and CDR2 SVGAGI. The CDR3 coding sequence is TGTGCCAGCAGCCACAGGGGATTGGGTGAAAAACTGTTTTTT. This translates into CASSHRGLGEKLFF.

The J gene is TRBJ2-1, the V gene TRBV7-2; D gene ambiguous. The V gene lost 6 bases and the J gene lost 8 bases, with 17 bases spanning the gap. There are 14 residues in the CDR3. Germline V gene lookup returns CDR1 SGHTA and CDR2 FQGNSA. This CDR3 is CASSSSTAGDEQFF. The CDR3 DNA reads as TGTGCCAGCAGTTCGAGTACAGCTGGCGATGAGCAGTTCTTC.

The chain couples TRBV7-9 to TRBJ1-4; 10 bases agree with TRBD1. V dropped 4 bases and J dropped 6; count of bases not matched to a gene: 8. Germline lookup yields CDR1 SEHNR and CDR2 FQNEAQ (reference sequence). CDR3 length equals 16 residues. The CDR3 loop is CASSSSPGQGYEKLFF. The CDR3 bases are TGTGCCAGCAGCTCATCTCCGGGACAGGGGTATGAAAAACTGTTTTTT.

V and J are TRBV9 and TRBJ1-1; possible D gene TRBD1, 5 bases. With 4 bases removed from V and 0 bases from J, the gap between germline ends came to 10 bases. CDR3 size: 14 residues. Germline V gives CDR1 SGDLS, CDR2 YYNGEE. For the CDR3, the DNA is TGTGCCAGCAGCCCAACGACAGTGAACACTGAAGCTTTCTTT. It is translated as CASSPTTVNTEAFF.

The chain has TRBV7-8 and TRBJ2-1; no reliable D call. V lost 1 base, J lost 5 bases, and 15 bases lay in between. The CDR3 length is 16 residues. CDR1 is SGHVS, CDR2 FQNEAQ, per germline. The CDR3 DNA sequence: TGTGCCAGCAGCTTAGGTTACGGAAGTGCGGACAATGAGCAGTTCTTC. This translates into CASSLGYGSADNEQFF. Complete variable domain (other parts from reference TRBV7-8 and TRBJ2-1): GAGVSQSPRYKVAKRGQDVALRCDPISGHVSLFWYQQALGQGPEFLTYFQNEAQLDKSGLPSDRFFAERPEGSVSTLKIQRTQQEDSAVYLCASSLGYGSADNEQFFGPGTRLTVL.

The chain recombines TRBV4-1 with TRBJ2-1, with D possibly TRBD2 on 5 matching bases. Germline V gene lookup returns CDR1 MGHRA and CDR2 YSYEKL. Trimming took off 3 bases at V and 6 bases at J, with 18 bases between the two ends. CDR3 length: 16 amino acids. The CDR3, as DNA: TGCGCCAGCAGCCATCCGAGCGGAAGACCCGGCAATGAGCAGTTCTTC. Translated, it gives CASSHPSGRPGNEQFF.

The chain links TRBV7-9 to TRBJ2-1; perhaps TRBD2 as D (5 bases). V gave up 5 bases and J gave up 4 bases, with 15 bases separating them. The CDR3 has 15 residues. Germline CDR1 SEHNR, CDR2 FQNEAQ (reference sequence). The CDR3: CASSPVGAEYNEQFF. The CDR3 nucleotides read TGTGCCAGCAGCCCTGTCGGAGCGGAGTACAATGAGCAGTTCTTC.

The DNA for the CDR3 is TGCAGCGACCCGGGACAGGGGGCCTACGAGCAGTACGTC. Translating it yields CSDPGQGAYEQYV. The chain joins TRBV29-1 to TRBJ2-7, with 11 bases that match TRBD1. Per germline, CDR1 SQVTM and CDR2 ANQGSEA. This CDR3 has 13 residues. The trim removed 7 bases at V and 2 bases at J, leaving 4 bases unmatched.

The chain uses TRBV4-3 and TRBJ1-5; D ambiguous. The V and J ends lost 0 bases and 5 bases respectively, with 11 bases between them. This CDR3 is 15 amino acids long. Germline assignment: CDR1 LGHNA and CDR2 YSLEER. CDR3 loop: CASSQDHFVDQPQHF. The CDR3 bases are TGCGCCAGCAGCCAAGATCACTTCGTTGATCAGCCCCAGCATTTT.

The chain couples TRBV12-5 to TRBJ1-5; no firm D call. CDR1 and CDR2 from the germline V gene are LGHNT and FRNRAP. V lost 2 bases and J 3 bases, leaving 2 bases between the germline ends. The CDR3 totals 12 residues. CDR3 DNA: TGTGCTAGTGGTTTGTACAATCAGCCCCAGCATTTT. Translation: CASGLYNQPQHF. The full variable domain, with the rest looked up from reference TRBV12-5 and TRBJ1-5, is DARVTQTPRHKVTEMGQEVTMRCQPILGHNTVFWYRQTMMQGLELLAYFRNRAPLDDSGMPKDRFSAEMPDATLATLKIQPSEPRDSAVYFCASGLYNQPQHFGDGTRLSIL.